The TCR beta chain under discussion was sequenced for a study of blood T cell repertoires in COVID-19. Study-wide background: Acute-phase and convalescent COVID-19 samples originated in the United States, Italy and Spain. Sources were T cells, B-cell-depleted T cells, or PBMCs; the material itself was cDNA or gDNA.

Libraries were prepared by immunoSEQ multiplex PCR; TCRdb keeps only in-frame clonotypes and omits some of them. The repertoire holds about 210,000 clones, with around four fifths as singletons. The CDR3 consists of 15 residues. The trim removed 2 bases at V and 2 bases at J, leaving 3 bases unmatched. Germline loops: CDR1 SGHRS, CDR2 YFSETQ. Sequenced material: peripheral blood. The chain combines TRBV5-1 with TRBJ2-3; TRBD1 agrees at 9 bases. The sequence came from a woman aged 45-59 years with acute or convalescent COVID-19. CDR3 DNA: TGCGCCAGCAGCTTACAGGGGGCGCACACAGATACGCAGTATTTT. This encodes CASSLQGAHTDTQYF.